Presented here are 26 T cell receptor beta chains from one specimen sequenced in a study of cytomegalovirus exposure and HLA in healthy donors. The PCR employed 60 Vbeta primers together with 13 Jbeta primers. Using immunoSEQ multiplex PCR, the repertoire was profiled, and TCRdb retains in-frame clones only, with some absent. The table includes 140,000 to 150,000 clones, 65% to 75% detected once. Sequencing was done on a sample of PBMCs. The receptors were sampled from a man in his 60s in good health and CMV-seronegative.

This chain uses TRBV7-9 with TRBJ1-5; D gene unclear. The length of the CDR3 is 11 residues. The germline V gene encodes CDR1 SEHNR and CDR2 FQNEAQ (reference sequence). The ends were cut back, 4 bases at V and 11 bases at J, with 9 bases in the middle. CDR3: CASSSMTSQHF. CDR3 sequence (DNA): TGTGCCAGCAGCTCGATGACATCCCAGCATTTT.

This clone was detected a few times. The chain couples TRBV7-2 to TRBJ2-1; 7 positions match TRBD1. Trimming cost V 3 bases and J 4 bases; bases outside gene matches: 3. The CDR3 loop spans 14 amino acids. Germline V gives CDR1 SGHTA, CDR2 FQGNSA. As DNA, the CDR3 is TGTGCCAGCAGCTTCGGGACAGTGTACAATGAGCAGTTCTTC. Residues: CASSFGTVYNEQFF.

A single count supports this clone. The chain employs TRBV29-1 and TRBJ2-1; 9 bases agree with TRBD1. Germline CDR1 and CDR2: SQVTM and ANQGSEA. The length of the CDR3 is 14 residues. V trimming: 6 bases; J trimming: 2 bases; junction bases outside the gene matches: 5. CDR3 protein: CSVARDRAYNEQFF. The CDR3, as DNA: TGCAGCGTAGCCCGGGACAGGGCCTACAATGAGCAGTTCTTC.

This clone has more than one count but fewer than ten. The chain joins TRBV6-1 to TRBJ1-1; 7 positions agree with TRBD1. CDR3 size: 16 residues. The V gene's germline CDR1 is MNHNS and CDR2 SASEGT. J lost 5 bases, V lost 1 base, and 10 bases had no gene match. The CDR3 region is CASSEVGGATWTEAFF. The CDR3 DNA reads TGTGCCAGCAGTGAAGTAGGGGGCGCAACGTGGACTGAAGCTTTCTTT.

The V gene is TRBV6-5, the J gene TRBJ1-2, with TRBD1 matching over 7 bases. From germline, CDR1 is MNHEY and CDR2 SVGAGI. The CDR3 extends over 12 amino acids. Trimming removed 4 bases from V and 11 bases from J; junction bases left unmatched: 7. The CDR3 DNA is TGTGCCAGCAGTTTCCGGACAGGACCTTACACCTTC. Its protein is CASSFRTGPYTF.

This chain links TRBV15 with TRBJ2-7; 8 bases are shared with TRBD1. CDR3 size: 16 residues. The ends lost 2 bases at V and 6 bases at J; junction bases unmatched: 12. CDR1 and CDR2 from the germline V gene are LNHNV and YYDKDF (reference sequence). CDR3 region: CATSRLGGQGRGEQYF. The CDR3, as DNA: TGTGCCACCAGCAGATTAGGAGGACAGGGACGCGGCGAGCAGTACTTC.

V is TRBV7-3 and J is TRBJ2-5; 9 nucleotides align to TRBD1. This CDR3 contains 17 residues. V was pared by 2 bases and J by 1 base, with 8 bases of the junction left unmatched. Germline loops: CDR1 SGHTA, CDR2 FQGTGA. The CDR3 DNA follows: TGTGCCAGCAGCTTAGGAGGGGACAGGGCCCTCCAAGAGACCCAGTACTTC. Amino acid sequence: CASSLGGDRALQETQYF.

This chain joins TRBV27 and TRBJ2-5, with 12 bases that match TRBD2. This CDR3 has 16 residues. The V gene's germline CDR1 is MNHEY and CDR2 SMNVEV (reference sequence). Trimming removed 2 bases from V and 1 base from J; junction bases left unmatched: 2. The CDR3: CASSLQGLAGQETQYF. CDR3 nucleotide sequence: TGTGCCAGCAGTTTACAGGGACTAGCGGGCCAAGAGACCCAGTACTTC.

J is TRBJ2-3 and V is TRBV6-1; D is uncertain. Deletions cut 8 bases from V and 2 bases from J, with 11 bases between. The CDR3 spans 13 residues. Looked up from germline, CDR1 is MNHNS and CDR2 is SASEGT. The CDR3 here is CASEASFTDTQYF. In nucleotides, the CDR3 is TGTGCCAGCGAGGCCAGTTTCACAGATACGCAGTATTTT.

The chain recombines TRBV29-1 with TRBJ2-5; no clear D. V dropped 6 bases and J dropped 1 base, with 12 bases sitting between them. The CDR3 length is 13 residues. CDR1 SQVTM and CDR2 ANQGSEA come from the germline V gene. DNA for the CDR3: TGCAGCGTCGCGGCCGATTTCCAAGAGACCCAGTACTTC. This sequence encodes CSVAADFQETQYF.

The genes are TRBV18 and TRBJ2-5; weak D call: TRBD1 (5 bases). The CDR3 has 17 amino acids. Germline CDR1 is KGHSH and CDR2 is LQKENI. V gave up 5 bases and J gave up 5 bases, with 24 bases separating them. Written as DNA, the CDR3 is TGTGCCAGCTCAGACGACAGACGCAGGGTAGGGGTCGAGACCCAGTACTTC. Its translation: CASSDDRRRVGVETQYF.

The V gene is TRBV5-1, the J gene TRBJ2-7, with D tentatively TRBD1 (5 bases). Germline V gene lookup returns CDR1 SGHRS and CDR2 YFSETQ. CDR3 length equals 14 residues. Trimming took off 5 bases at V and 3 bases at J, with 15 bases between the two ends. DNA of the CDR3: TGCGCCAGCAGACCTGACAGCCTCAACTACGAGCAGTACTTC. Translating it yields CASRPDSLNYEQYF. Together with reference TRBV5-1 and TRBJ2-7, the CDR3 gives the full variable domain: KAGVTQTPRYLIKTRGQQVTLSCSPISGHRSVSWYQQTPGQGLQFLFEYFSETQRNKGNFPGRFSGRQFSNSRSEMNVSTLELGDSALYLCASRPDSLNYEQYFGPGTRLTVT.

The chain carries TRBV30 and TRBJ2-2; D may be TRBD1 (6 bases). This CDR3 is 15 amino acids long. V gave up 3 bases and J gave up 5 bases, with 16 bases separating them. CDR1 and CDR2 (germline): GTSNPN, SVGIG (reference sequence). The CDR3 DNA follows: TGTGCCTGGAGCGTCACAGGGTCGGAGACCGGGGAGCTGTTTTTT. Protein product: CAWSVTGSETGELFF.

This clone was detected a few times. The gene calls are TRBV7-2 and TRBJ1-5; D is unclear. Germline CDR1 reads SGHTA; CDR2 reads FQGNSA. V dropped 4 bases and J dropped 4 bases, with 5 bases sitting between them. The CDR3 contains 12 residues. CDR3 protein: CASSSPNQPQHF. The CDR3 DNA sequence: TGTGCCAGCAGCTCCCCGAATCAGCCCCAGCATTTT.

This clone was counted between two and nine times. The chain recombines TRBV28 with TRBJ1-6, with D maybe TRBD1 (5 bases). The V gene's germline CDR1 is MDHEN and CDR2 SYDVKM. CDR3 length equals 12 residues. The V and J ends lost 4 bases and 10 bases respectively, with 8 bases between them. The CDR3, as DNA: TGTGCCAGCAGTTCAGCAGGGTCACCCCTCCACTTT. Its protein is CASSSAGSPLHF. Supplemented by reference TRBV28 and TRBJ1-6, the full variable domain reads DVKVTQSSRYLVKRTGEKVFLECVQDMDHENMFWYRQDPGLGLRLIYFSYDVKMKEKGDIPEGYSVSREKKERFSLILESASTNQTSMYLCASSSAGSPLHFGNGTRLTVT.

The J gene is TRBJ1-2, the V gene TRBV2; no clear D gene. The CDR3 runs 15 residues. Trimming pared 0 bases from V and 0 bases from J, leaving 8 bases between. The germline V gene encodes CDR1 SNHLY and CDR2 FYNNEI. CDR3 amino acids: CASSEALGTNYGYTF. For the CDR3, the DNA is TGTGCCAGCAGTGAAGCGCTTGGCACTAACTATGGCTACACCTTC. The full variable domain, its missing parts supplied by reference TRBV2 and TRBJ1-2, is EPEVTQTPSHQVTQMGQEVILRCVPISNHLYFYWYRQILGQKVEFLVSFYNNEISEKSEIFDDQFSVERPDGSNFTLKIRSTKLEDSAMYFCASSEALGTNYGYTFGSGTRLTVV.

This clone appeared once. V gene TRBV10-3 combines with J gene TRBJ2-7; 13 bases are a match to TRBD2. Germline lookup yields CDR1 ENHRY and CDR2 SYGVKD. V shed 10 bases, J shed 5 bases, and the junction held 5 bases outside the gene matches. The CDR3 sequence is 13 residues long. CDR3 DNA sequence: TGTGCCACCCGGACTAGCGGGAGCAACGAGCAGTACTTC. It encodes CATRTSGSNEQYF.

This chain joins TRBV11-2 and TRBJ2-7; unclear D gene. Germline V gene data show CDR1 as SGHAT and CDR2 as FQNNGV. V dropped 5 bases and J dropped 3 bases, with 8 bases sitting between them. This CDR3 spans 12 amino acids. CDR3 in DNA: TGTGCCAGCAGCCCCCCCGTCTACGAGCAGTACTTC. Protein sequence: CASSPPVYEQYF.

J is TRBJ2-1 and V is TRBV7-6, with a weak D call TRBD2 (7 bases). CDR1 is SGHVS, CDR2 FNYEAQ, per germline. The CDR3 loop spans 15 amino acids. V shed 4 bases and J shed 5 bases, with 15 bases lying between them. The CDR3 reads CASSSLQGGDNEQFF. The CDR3 DNA reads as TGTGCCAGCAGCTCACTACAGGGAGGGGACAATGAGCAGTTCTTC.

Concerning this clone: This sample includes further DNA sequences coding for the same CDR3. V is TRBV28 and J is TRBJ2-7; maybe TRBD1 (6 bases). CDR1 MDHEN and CDR2 SYDVKM come from the germline V gene. CDR3 size: 15 residues. V dropped 3 bases and J dropped 2 bases, with 14 bases sitting between them. CDR3 loop: CASSLPTGQTYEQYF. In DNA form, the CDR3 reads TGTGCCAGCAGTTTGCCGACCGGACAGACCTACGAGCAGTACTTC.

As concerns this clone: Compared with germline, one end of the junction differs, possibly owing to a read error. V gene TRBV6-6 combines with J gene TRBJ1-2; TRBD1 might be the D (5 bases). This CDR3 contains 13 residues. The germline CDR1 and CDR2 sequences are MNHNY and SVGAGI (reference sequence). The CDR3 DNA follows: TGTACCAGCCGAGGGGAGGGCACCTATGGCTACACCTTC. Protein: CTSRGEGTYGYTF.

The V and J genes are TRBV7-2 and TRBJ2-3; maybe TRBD2 (6 bases). CDR3 length: 15 amino acids. Germline lookup yields CDR1 SGHTA and CDR2 FQGNSA. Trimming took 4 bases from V and 6 from J, leaving 17 bases between them. Here the CDR3 DNA reads TGTGCCAGCAGCTCTGGGACTGCGAGAGGGGATACGCAGTATTTT. This gives the protein CASSSGTARGDTQYF.

This clone was observed a handful of times. The chain links TRBV29-1 to TRBJ2-7; D possibly corresponds to TRBD1 (6 bases). Deletions cut 4 bases from V and 4 bases from J, with 11 bases between. Germline V gene lookup returns CDR1 SQVTM and CDR2 ANQGSEA. This CDR3 is 12 amino acids long. CDR3 amino acids: CSVGAGVYEQYF. In DNA form, the CDR3 reads TGCAGCGTTGGGGCAGGGGTGTACGAGCAGTACTTC.

This clone was picked up one time. The CDR3 DNA is TGTGCCAGCAGCGTAGCCGGGAGCAGGGACTACGAGCAGTACTTC. Its translation: CASSVAGSRDYEQYF. The chain couples TRBV9 to TRBJ2-7; possible D gene TRBD2, 6 bases. V was cut by 0 bases and J by 3 bases, with 13 bases left in between. Germline V gene data show CDR1 as SGDLS and CDR2 as YYNGEE. This CDR3 is 15 amino acids long.

V gene TRBV28 combines with J gene TRBJ2-2; 9 bases match TRBD1. Looked up from germline, CDR1 is MDHEN and CDR2 is SYDVKM. The length of the CDR3 is 16 residues. The trim removed 6 bases at V and 1 base at J, leaving 6 bases unmatched. The CDR3 sequence is CASRQGQGMNTGELFF. The CDR3 coding sequence is TGTGCCAGCAGACAGGGACAGGGCATGAACACCGGGGAGCTGTTTTTT.

The chain is built from TRBV11-2 and TRBJ2-7; the D gene is possibly TRBD1 (5 bases). Germline CDR1 SGHAT, CDR2 FQNNGV. There are 13 residues in the CDR3. V was shortened by 5 bases and J by 1 base, with 9 bases between the two germline ends. CDR3 coding DNA: TGTGCCAGCAGCCACAGGTTATCCTACGAGCAGTACTTC. Protein sequence: CASSHRLSYEQYF.